This T cell receptor beta chain was identified during a study of control samples from healthy donors and cancer patients (dated by TCRdb to about 2020). The method behind the library was the immunoSEQ multiplex PCR assay. Held by TCRdb, this immuneACCESS table contains in-frame sequences only and omits some clones. Under half of the omission traces to an unresolved V gene where checked; the cause of the rest is unknown. The sample table contains about 120,000 clones; only one count was recorded for 70% to 90% of them. In total, the top ten clones hold roughly 43% of the sample. From the cysteine up to the phenylalanine, the CDR3 has a length of 15 residues. Solely the CDR3 DNA is kept, with 45 bases framed from the first base. Here V drops 7 bases and J drops 3 bases, and the junction holds 11 bases not matched to any gene. The germline V gene (reference sequence) provides CDR1 SEHNR and CDR2 FQNEAQ.

The table lists this clone with a count of one. Its binding antigen is unknown. No quality values exist for individual bases; no much larger clone is one base distant. The TCR was taken from a man aged 50 to 59 in good health. Rearrangement joined TRBV7-9 to TRBJ2-5; the junction holds 7 bases that match TRBD2. Sequenced material: blood. The CDR3 region has the sequence CASTPTGLAEETQYF. The nucleotide sequence is TGTGCCAGCACCCCCACGGGGCTAGCGGAAGAGACCCAGTACTTC.